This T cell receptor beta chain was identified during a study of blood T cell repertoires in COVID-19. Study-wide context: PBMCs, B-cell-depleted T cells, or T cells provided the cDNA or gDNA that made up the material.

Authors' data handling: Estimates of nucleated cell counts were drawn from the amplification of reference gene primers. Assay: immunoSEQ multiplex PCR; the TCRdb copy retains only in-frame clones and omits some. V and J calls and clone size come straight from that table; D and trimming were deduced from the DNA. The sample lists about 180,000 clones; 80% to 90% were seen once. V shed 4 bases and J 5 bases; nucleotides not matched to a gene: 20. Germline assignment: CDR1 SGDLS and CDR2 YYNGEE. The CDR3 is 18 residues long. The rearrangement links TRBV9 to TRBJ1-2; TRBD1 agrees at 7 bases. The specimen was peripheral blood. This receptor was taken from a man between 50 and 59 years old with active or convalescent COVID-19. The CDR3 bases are TGTGCCAGCAGCACCGGGGCCACAGGGGTACACCTCTCTTATGGCTACACCTTC. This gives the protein CASSTGATGVHLSYGYTF.